This TCR beta chain was documented in a study of T cell responses to AZD1222 COVID-19 vaccine. Findings of the study overall: There were repertoire samples only from the period after the peak T cell response. Compared with day 0, the breadth and depth of the Spike-specific TCR repertoire rose significantly after two doses of AZD1222. White British ancestry dominated among donors, who included more females, and clonal diversity was possibly underestimated.

Some second doses came at about 4 weeks and others at about 12 weeks; these were pooled. The repertoire was sequenced with immunoSEQ multiplex PCR; TCRdb's copy has only in-frame clones and lacks some. Among approximately 140,000 clones listed, roughly nine tenths were seen once. J was trimmed by 3 bases and V by 6 bases; bases with no gene match: 11. Looked up from germline, CDR1 is KGHSH and CDR2 is LQKENI. The CDR3 is made up of 16 amino acids. Comments on this clone: Its antigen remains unidentified.

The TCR was taken from an adult who received the AZD1222 COVID-19 vaccine. The chain combines TRBV18 with TRBJ2-7; 10 positions match TRBD2. The material was peripheral blood, obtained 28 days after the second AZD1222 dose. The CDR3 DNA follows: TGTGCCAGCTCCTTGCAGGGTAGCGGGAGGAGCTACGAGCAGTACTTC. It codes for CASSLQGSGRSYEQYF. The full variable domain, its missing parts supplied by reference TRBV18 and TRBJ2-7, is NAGVMQNPRHLVRRRGQEARLRCSPMKGHSHVYWYRQLPEEGLKFMVYLQKENIIDESGMPKERFSAEFPKEGPSILRIQQVVRGDSAAYFCASSLQGSGRSYEQYFGPGTRLTVT.